The sequence of this TCR beta chain was determined in a study of shared clonotypes between healthy human individuals. Study results and limitations: Only a few donors were included, so the genetic and exposure-history diversity represented was limited.

The CDR3 is made up of 15 amino acids. V gave up 4 bases and J gave up 2 bases, with 11 bases separating them. CDR1 and CDR2 from the germline V gene are SGHVS and FQNEAQ. Only a few counts were recorded for this clone. Its antigen remains unidentified. Deep-level assay runs were performed. Authors' analysis steps: There were no quality scores in the junction-only immunoSEQ sequences, so filtering differed. The method was immunoSEQ multiplex PCR; TCRdb's version includes in-frame clones alone and lacks a portion of them. V, J and clone size reflect that table, while D and trimming were determined from the DNA. Among 450,000 to 600,000 clones listed, around 80% were seen once.

J is TRBJ2-2 and V is TRBV7-8; D might be TRBD1 (6 bases). Sequenced material: PBMCs. The TCR was taken from a woman between 40 and 55 years old in good health. Some clones in this sample may be carry-over from other donors' samples. The CDR3 DNA is TGTGCCAGCAGCTCCTACAGGGACAACACCGGGGAGCTGTTTTTT. Protein: CASSSYRDNTGELFF.